The 17 T cell receptor beta chains given below trace back to one sample, sequenced in a study of CD8+ T cells in alopecia areata. Extracted RNA was reverse transcribed into cDNA, the sequencing template. Only in-frame clones appear in the TCRdb table, and some are missing; sequencing was by immunoSEQ multiplex PCR. The table has roughly 150,000 clones, around 57% seen once; the top ten hold more than 4.5%. Specimen: CD4+ T cells sorted from blood. These receptors came from a human donor in good health.

The J gene is TRBJ2-1, the V gene TRBV15, with a weak D call TRBD2 (6 bases). This CDR3 has 19 residues. The germline V gene has CDR1 LNHNV and CDR2 YYDKDF (reference sequence). The V end was cut by 0 bases, the J end by 4 bases, with 22 bases between. CDR3 sequence: CATSRDLPGATGLYNEQFF. For the CDR3, the DNA is TGTGCCACCAGCAGAGATCTCCCCGGAGCTACGGGACTTTACAATGAGCAGTTCTTC.

This clone was detected only a few times. This sequence joins TRBV23-1 and TRBJ2-3; D ambiguous. TRBV23-1 is an ORF, and what it does is uncertain. V was shortened by 9 bases and J by 5 bases, with 3 bases between the two germline ends. This CDR3 has 9 residues. The CDR3 DNA sequence: TGCGCCAGTCGAGATACGCAGTATTTT. The encoded protein is CASRDTQYF.

Only a few counts were recorded for this clone. The chain links TRBV29-1 to TRBJ2-1; 7 bases align to TRBD1. Germline lookup yields CDR1 SQVTM and CDR2 ANQGSEA. The CDR3 length is 14 residues. V trimming: 6 bases; J trimming: 3 bases; junction bases outside the gene matches: 8. The CDR3: CSVLGQFNYNEQFF. In DNA, the CDR3 is TGCAGCGTCTTGGGACAGTTTAACTACAATGAGCAGTTCTTC.

V and J are TRBV6-5 and TRBJ2-3; TRBD2 agrees at 8 bases. The V gene's germline CDR1 is MNHEY and CDR2 SVGAGI. V lost 4 bases, J lost 1 base, and 4 bases stayed unmatched. The CDR3 is made up of 15 amino acids. The CDR3 DNA follows: TGTGCCAGCAGTTTCTCGCGGGGGGGCACAGATACGCAGTATTTT. Encoded protein: CASSFSRGGTDTQYF.

The gene calls are TRBV7-2 and TRBJ2-1; D is possibly TRBD2 (6 bases). V was pared by 10 bases and J by 11 bases, with 18 bases between. Germline CDR1 reads SGHTA; CDR2 reads FQGNSA. The CDR3 is made up of 12 amino acids. The CDR3 region has the DNA TGTGCCACCCCAGCCGGAGCGGGTAAGCAGTTCTTC. Translation: CATPAGAGKQFF.

The V and J genes are TRBV23-1 and TRBJ2-3; D perhaps matches TRBD2 (7 bases). TRBV23-1 is recorded as an ORF, its role being uncertain. CDR3 size: 17 residues. Trimming removed 4 bases from V and 3 bases from J, with 20 bases in between. CDR3 nucleotides: TGCGCCAGCAGTCCGACAGGCTCGGGGGGCGCGACAGATACGCAGTATTTT. Translated, it gives CASSPTGSGGATDTQYF.

The J gene is TRBJ2-3, the V gene TRBV29-1, with a possible D match to TRBD1 (6 bases). V was trimmed by 3 bases and J by 9 bases, leaving 13 bases between them. CDR1 SQVTM and CDR2 ANQGSEA come from the germline V gene. The CDR3 is 12 residues long. The CDR3: CSVDVGAVTQYF. For the CDR3, the DNA is TGCAGCGTTGATGTGGGGGCTGTAACGCAGTATTTT.

The rearrangement uses TRBV2 and TRBJ2-3; 8 bases align to TRBD2. V gave up 6 bases and J gave up 0 bases; unmatched junction bases: 5. The CDR3 contains 15 residues. CDR1 is SNHLY and CDR2 is FYNNEI in the germline V gene. The CDR3 here is CASSGSSGSTDTQYF. The DNA for the CDR3 is TGTGCCAGCAGCGGGTCTAGCGGGAGCACAGATACGCAGTATTTT. The full variable domain, in which reference TRBV2 and TRBJ2-3 provide the parts outside the CDR3, is EPEVTQTPSHQVTQMGQEVILRCVPISNHLYFYWYRQILGQKVEFLVSFYNNEISEKSEIFDDQFSVERPDGSNFTLKIRSTKLEDSAMYFCASSGSSGSTDTQYFGPGTRLTVL.

The J gene is TRBJ2-2, the V gene TRBV27; D perhaps matches TRBD1 (6 bases). The V end lost 6 bases, the J end lost 6 bases, and 14 bases lay between the germline ends. CDR3 length: 14 residues. Germline values: CDR1 MNHEY, CDR2 SMNVEV (reference sequence). CDR3 region: CASRKDRIPGELFF. The DNA for the CDR3 is TGTGCCAGCAGGAAAGACAGGATCCCCGGGGAGCTGTTTTTT.

The chain links TRBV30 to TRBJ1-2; 11 nucleotides agree with TRBD1. The CDR3 spans 14 residues. The J segment lost 4 bases and the V segment lost 2 bases, leaving 3 bases of the junction unmatched. The germline V gene has CDR1 GTSNPN and CDR2 SVGIG (reference sequence). In DNA form, the CDR3 reads TGTGCCTGGAGTCTCGGACAGGGGGCCTATGGCTACACCTTC. The encoded protein is CAWSLGQGAYGYTF.

This rearrangement joins TRBV4-1 to TRBJ1-5, with D perhaps matching TRBD1 (5 bases). Germline V gene data show CDR1 as MGHRA and CDR2 as YSYEKL. V dropped 0 bases and J dropped 0 bases, with 15 bases sitting between them. CDR3 length equals 18 residues. CDR3 in amino acids: CASSQEVTGRASNQPQHF. For the CDR3, the DNA is TGCGCCAGCAGCCAAGAAGTAACAGGACGAGCTAGCAATCAGCCCCAGCATTTT.

The J gene is TRBJ2-1, the V gene TRBV7-3; D perhaps matches TRBD2 (5 bases). V gave up 1 base and J gave up 6 bases, with 16 bases separating them. This CDR3 has 16 residues. Per germline, CDR1 SGHTA and CDR2 FQGTGA. For the CDR3, the DNA is TGTGCCAGCAGCTTAAGCGGGCCCTTGGGCCGCAATGAGCAGTTCTTC. As protein: CASSLSGPLGRNEQFF.

This sequence joins TRBV5-1 and TRBJ2-2, with TRBD1 matching 7 bases. The CDR3 sequence is 15 residues long. The germline CDR1 and CDR2 sequences are SGHRS and YFSETQ. The J segment lost 0 bases and the V segment lost 4 bases, leaving 3 bases of the junction unmatched. In DNA form, the CDR3 reads TGCGCCAGCAGCAGACAGGGAACGAACACCGGGGAGCTGTTTTTT. It yields the protein CASSRQGTNTGELFF.

The chain employs TRBV27 and TRBJ2-2; 10 nucleotides align to TRBD2. With V trimmed by 6 bases and J by 5 bases, 6 bases remained unmatched. The CDR3 is 15 amino acids. Germline V lookup: CDR1 MNHEY, CDR2 SMNVEV (reference sequence). CDR3 region: CASRRTSGMTGELFF. CDR3 in DNA: TGTGCCAGCAGGCGCACTAGCGGGATGACCGGGGAGCTGTTTTTT.

This chain links TRBV29-1 with TRBJ2-1; tentatively, D is TRBD2 (6 bases). With 7 bases removed from V and 7 bases from J, the gap between germline ends came to 14 bases. In germline, CDR1 is SQVTM, CDR2 ANQGSEA. The CDR3 is made up of 12 amino acids. The CDR3 DNA sequence: TGCAGCGCCGGGACTTATAGGAATGAGCAGTTCTTC. It is translated as CSAGTYRNEQFF.

This clone was seen just once. The chain employs TRBV29-1 and TRBJ1-1; D might be TRBD1 (5 bases). V was clipped by 7 bases and J by 11 bases, with 11 bases between them. Per the germline V gene, CDR1 is SQVTM and CDR2 is ANQGSEA. This CDR3 spans 9 amino acids. CDR3 coding DNA: TGCAGCGCCGGGACGGGTGCTTTCTTT. It is translated as CSAGTGAFF. Filled out from reference TRBV29-1 and TRBJ1-1, the complete variable domain reads SAVISQKPSRDICQRGTSLTIQCQVDSQVTMMFWYRQQPGQSLTLIATANQGSEATYESGFVIDKFPISRPNLTFSTLTVSNMSPEDSSIYLCSAGTGAFFGQGTRLTVV.

The sample holds many counts of this clone. The rearrangement uses TRBV7-9 and TRBJ2-3; no firm D call. This CDR3 contains 15 residues. The V end lost 3 bases, the J end lost 2 bases, and 12 bases lay between the germline ends. CDR1 SEHNR and CDR2 FQNEAQ come from the germline V gene (reference sequence). The CDR3 DNA sequence: TGTGCCAGCAGCTTGGCGGTTTTGCCCACAGATACGCAGTATTTT. Amino acids: CASSLAVLPTDTQYF.